These 26 T cell receptor beta chains came from one sample sequenced in a study of cytomegalovirus exposure and HLA in healthy donors. It was with 60 Vbeta and 13 Jbeta primers that the PCR ran. Libraries were prepared by immunoSEQ multiplex PCR; TCRdb keeps only in-frame clonotypes and omits some of them. The data show some 98,000 clones, roughly three quarters seen once. Source material: PBMCs. These receptors all come from a female donor in good health and CMV-seronegative.

J is TRBJ2-1 and V is TRBV28; TRBD2 agrees at 11 bases. Looked up from germline, CDR1 is MDHEN and CDR2 is SYDVKM. The J segment lost 10 bases and the V segment lost 1 base, leaving 9 bases of the junction unmatched. This CDR3 is built from 16 residues. Written as DNA, the CDR3 is TGTGCCAGCAGTTTATTTAGCGGGAGGGCCCTTTTGGAGCAGTTCTTC. This translates into CASSLFSGRALLEQFF.

V gene TRBV4-2 combines with J gene TRBJ2-4; 8 positions agree with TRBD1. CDR1 LGHNA and CDR2 YNFKEQ come from the germline V gene. With V trimmed by 4 bases and J by 4 bases, 15 bases remained unmatched. This CDR3 is 18 amino acids long. The CDR3 nucleotides are TGTGCCAGCAGCCCAAAAAGGGACAGGTGGTTGCCAAAAAACATTCAGTACTTC. Encoded protein: CASSPKRDRWLPKNIQYF.

This chain connects TRBV27 to TRBJ2-5; D uncertain. The CDR3 has 13 residues. V was cut by 1 base and J by 5 bases, with 8 bases left in between. Germline CDR1 is MNHEY and CDR2 is SMNVEV (reference sequence). For the CDR3, the DNA is TGTGCCAGCAGTTTATATTGGAGTGAGACCCAGTACTTC. Translated: CASSLYWSETQYF.

The J gene is TRBJ2-5, the V gene TRBV7-6; 9 nucleotides line up with TRBD2. Germline CDR1 SGHVS, CDR2 FNYEAQ. The CDR3 totals 20 residues. The ends lost 5 bases at V and 7 bases at J; junction bases unmatched: 26. DNA of the CDR3: TGTGCCAGCAGCCTCCGCAAAGGTAGCGGGAGTTCCTATGGGCGAGGGACCCAGTACTTC. This encodes CASSLRKGSGSSYGRGTQYF.

This clone was picked up a small number of times. The gene calls are TRBV4-2 and TRBJ2-2; 7 positions agree with TRBD2. Trimming took 4 bases from V and 1 from J; bases not matched to a gene: 9. Germline assignment: CDR1 LGHNA and CDR2 YNFKEQ. The CDR3 has 17 amino acids. The CDR3 loop is CASSRQTSAENTGELFF. CDR3 nucleotide sequence: TGTGCCAGCAGCCGCCAAACTAGCGCCGAGAACACCGGGGAGCTGTTTTTT.

This chain links TRBV7-9 with TRBJ1-4, with D possibly being TRBD1 (6 bases). The CDR3 runs 16 residues. The germline CDR1 and CDR2 sequences are SEHNR and FQNEAQ (reference sequence). Trimming took 3 bases from V and 8 from J, leaving 19 bases between them. CDR3 nucleotide sequence: TGTGCCAGCAGCTTCGGACAGCGAGCCTTCGGGGAAAAACTGTTTTTT. Protein sequence: CASSFGQRAFGEKLFF. The full variable domain, rest sourced from reference TRBV7-9 and TRBJ1-4, is DTGVSQNPRHKITKRGQNVTFRCDPISEHNRLYWYRQTLGQGPEFLTYFQNEAQLEKSRLLSDRFSAERPKGSFSTLEIQRTEQGDSAMYLCASSFGQRAFGEKLFFGSGTQLSVL.

The chain combines TRBV5-8 with TRBJ1-6; 7 nucleotides align to TRBD1. The CDR3 extends over 17 amino acids. The germline CDR1 and CDR2 sequences are SGHTS and YDEGEE. The V segment lost 6 bases and the J segment 9 bases; nucleotides outside the gene matches: 18. CDR3 sequence reads: CASTTQGWPAMSSPLHF. CDR3 sequence (DNA): TGTGCCAGCACCACACAGGGGTGGCCAGCGATGAGTTCACCCCTCCACTTT. Full variable domain (remainder filled in from reference TRBV5-8 and TRBJ1-6): EAGVTQSPTHLIKTRGQQATLRCSPISGHTSVYWYQQALGLGLQFLLWYDEGEERNRGNFPPRFSGRQFPNYSSELNVNALELEDSALYLCASTTQGWPAMSSPLHFGNGTRLTVT.

This chain links TRBV15 with TRBJ1-2, with 7 nucleotides matching TRBD1. CDR3 length equals 13 residues. The germline V gene encodes CDR1 LNHNV and CDR2 YYDKDF (reference sequence). The J segment lost 8 bases and the V segment lost 5 bases, leaving 8 bases of the junction unmatched. CDR3 coding DNA: TGTGCCACCAGCGTCGACAGGGAACAGGGCTACACCTTC. Its translation: CATSVDREQGYTF.

The genes are TRBV7-2 and TRBJ1-5, with 11 bases fitting TRBD1. J lost 6 bases, V lost 4 bases, and 8 bases had no gene match. The germline CDR1 and CDR2 sequences are SGHTA and FQGNSA. The CDR3 is made up of 16 amino acids. The CDR3 reads CASSSSLGTGGQPQHF. The CDR3 DNA reads TGTGCCAGCAGCTCCTCATTAGGGACAGGGGGTCAGCCCCAGCATTTT.

The sample holds one count of this clone. The genes are TRBV19 and TRBJ2-5, with 7 bases identical to TRBD2. The tail of the sequence fits TRBJ2-7 better, so the J call may be wrong. The CDR3 spans 13 residues. The germline V gene has CDR1 LNHDA and CDR2 SQIVND (reference sequence). The CDR3 nucleotides are TGTGCCAGTAGCGGCGGGAGATCCCCCGAGCAGTACTTC. It specifies CASSGGRSPEQYF.

This clone has only a few counts. This chain joins TRBV5-1 and TRBJ2-7, with 7 nucleotides matching TRBD2. The J segment lost 2 bases and the V segment lost 1 base, leaving 6 bases of the junction unmatched. CDR1 is SGHRS and CDR2 is YFSETQ in the germline V gene. The CDR3 runs 15 residues. This CDR3 reads CASSLSSGPAYEQYF. The CDR3 nucleotides are TGCGCCAGCAGCTTGAGTAGCGGGCCCGCCTACGAGCAGTACTTC.

The CDR3 DNA reads as TGTGCCAGCAGCGTGGACAGTGGGGCGAATCAGCCCCAGCATTTT. Translating it yields CASSVDSGANQPQHF. This chain uses TRBV7-8 with TRBJ1-5; perhaps TRBD1 as D (6 bases). The CDR3 consists of 15 residues. Germline assignment: CDR1 SGHVS and CDR2 FQNEAQ. Trimming stripped 5 bases from V and 4 bases from J, with 15 bases between.

The chain employs TRBV7-9 and TRBJ1-1, with 7 bases that match TRBD1. Germline assignment: CDR1 SEHNR and CDR2 FQNEAQ (reference sequence). The CDR3 spans 13 residues. J was trimmed by 6 bases and V by 5 bases; bases with no gene match: 6. The CDR3 DNA sequence: TGTGCCAGCAGCCAGGGGGAAAGGGCTGAAGCTTTCTTT. The encoded protein is CASSQGERAEAFF.

This chain connects TRBV25-1 to TRBJ2-4; D gene ambiguous. Trimming left V 4 bases short and J 0 bases short, with 10 bases between. From germline, CDR1 is MGHDK and CDR2 SYGVNS. The CDR3 sequence is 15 residues long. CDR3 bases: TGTGCCAGCAGTGGACTGAATATAGCCAAAAACATTCAGTACTTC. Its protein product is CASSGLNIAKNIQYF.

This chain connects TRBV5-1 to TRBJ2-1; 10 bases are shared with TRBD2. The CDR3 covers 15 residues. Germline-derived CDR1 and CDR2 are SGHRS and YFSETQ. The junction had 5 bases not matched to a gene; V was cut back by 4 bases and J by 4 bases. CDR3 nucleotides: TGCGCCAGCAGCACCGGGACTAGCGATTACAATGAGCAGTTCTTC. As protein: CASSTGTSDYNEQFF.

The table lists this clone with a few counts. This chain connects TRBV5-6 to TRBJ2-2; D call uncertain. Trimming took 1 base from V and 5 from J, leaving 9 bases between them. Looked up from germline, CDR1 is SGHDT and CDR2 is YYEEEE. This CDR3 has 14 amino acids. The CDR3 DNA follows: TGTGCCAGCAGCTTGTATGCGACTACCGGGGAGCTGTTTTTT. Its protein product is CASSLYATTGELFF.

J is TRBJ2-2 and V is TRBV28; 7 nucleotides match TRBD1. Trimming cost V 3 bases and J 5 bases; bases outside gene matches: 0. The CDR3 has 13 amino acids. The germline V gene has CDR1 MDHEN and CDR2 SYDVKM. The CDR3 coding sequence is TGTGCCAGCAGTTTGACAGGGACCGGGGAGCTGTTTTTT. This codes for CASSLTGTGELFF.

The rearrangement links TRBV2 to TRBJ2-7, with 13 nucleotides matching TRBD2. CDR3 length: 13 residues. With V trimmed by 8 bases and J by 2 bases, 0 bases remained unmatched. Germline values: CDR1 SNHLY, CDR2 FYNNEI. The CDR3 spells CASGTSGTYEQYF. For the CDR3, the DNA is TGTGCCAGCGGGACTAGCGGGACCTACGAGCAGTACTTC.

This sequence joins TRBV10-3 and TRBJ2-7; D not certain. Germline values: CDR1 ENHRY, CDR2 SYGVKD. Trimming took off 11 bases at V and 0 bases at J, with 29 bases between the two ends. The CDR3 sequence is 18 residues long. The CDR3 loop reads CASARNPHGQSDSYEQYF. The CDR3 nucleotides are TGTGCCTCTGCGCGCAACCCCCATGGGCAGTCCGACTCCTACGAGCAGTACTTC.

This clone was detected only once. The CDR3 bases are TGTGCCTGGCGGCAGCAGGGAAGGGCTGAAGCTTTCTTT. This translates into CAWRQQGRAEAFF. The chain links TRBV30 to TRBJ1-1; a possible D gene is TRBD1 (5 bases). The CDR3 runs to 13 residues. Per the germline V gene, CDR1 is GTSNPN and CDR2 is SVGIG (reference sequence). The ends were cut back, 5 bases at V and 6 bases at J, with 16 bases in the middle.

The gene calls are TRBV28 and TRBJ1-1, with D possibly being TRBD1 (6 bases). The CDR3 covers 15 residues. Trimming cost V 8 bases and J 1 base, with 17 bases left between them. Looked up from germline, CDR1 is MDHEN and CDR2 is SYDVKM. The CDR3 bases are TGTGCCAGCGTTTTAGGGGGAACCTCGAACACTGAAGCTTTCTTT. Protein: CASVLGGTSNTEAFF.

The chain joins TRBV28 to TRBJ1-2, with D possibly matching TRBD1 (6 bases). CDR1 is MDHEN and CDR2 is SYDVKM in the germline V gene. V was shortened by 5 bases and J by 8 bases, with 21 bases between the two germline ends. This CDR3 is built from 15 residues. For the CDR3, the DNA is TGTGCCAGCAGTCGTAGGACAGCACCTCTACGGGGCTACACCTTC. Its protein product is CASSRRTAPLRGYTF.

The chain is built from TRBV7-9 and TRBJ1-1; TRBD1 matches 9 bases. The germline V gene encodes CDR1 SEHNR and CDR2 FQNEAQ (reference sequence). The V and J ends lost 5 bases and 0 bases, in that order; junction bases with no gene match: 4. The CDR3 has 15 amino acids. The DNA of the CDR3 is TGTGCCAGCAGCGGCCGGACAGGGGTGAACACTGAAGCTTTCTTT. Protein product: CASSGRTGVNTEAFF.

The chain employs TRBV6-5 and TRBJ2-7; 11 bases map to TRBD1. The V segment lost 5 bases and the J segment 1 base; nucleotides outside the gene matches: 4. The CDR3 extends over 15 amino acids. CDR1 and CDR2 from the germline V gene are MNHEY and SVGAGI. CDR3 nucleotide sequence: TGTGCCAGCAGTCGGGACAGGGGGGGGTCCTACGAGCAGTACTTC. Encoded protein: CASSRDRGGSYEQYF.

V is TRBV6-1 and J is TRBJ1-2; 9 nucleotides agree with TRBD1. Germline CDR1 reads MNHNS; CDR2 reads SASEGT. With 0 bases clipped from V and 7 bases from J, the junction kept 9 bases outside the gene matches. This CDR3 has 16 amino acids. DNA for the CDR3: TGTGCCAGCAGTGAAGCCCCCCCGGGGACAGGGTTTGGCTACACCTTC. This encodes CASSEAPPGTGFGYTF.

This clone was observed a handful of times. This sequence joins TRBV4-3 and TRBJ1-4, with D possibly matching TRBD1 (6 bases). Trimming stripped 2 bases from V and 3 bases from J, with 10 bases between. The CDR3 length is 15 residues. Germline CDR1 LGHNA, CDR2 YSLEER. CDR3 residues: CASSQTRGANEKLFF. The CDR3 DNA reads TGCGCCAGCAGCCAAACCAGGGGAGCTAATGAAAAACTGTTTTTT.